Listed below are T cell receptor beta chains from one sample, sequenced in a study of CD8 T cells in ankylosing spondylitis. TCRdb independently ran MiXCR on the 5' RACE reads; one entry per CDR3 protein. The sample shows about 540,000 distinct CDR3 sequences, 9.5% to 15% of them seen only once. The sample comprised blood, either unsorted or a sorted T cell fraction (not recorded which). The origin of the receptors is a male donor with ankylosing spondylitis. CDR3s include the opening cysteine and the closing phenylalanine or tryptophan. D genes are given only for firm matches. Size is omitted from some rows. Given values are once, few, many or a class for expanded clones.

D,V,size,length,J,CDR3,DNA
TRBD2,TRBV7-2,few,14,TRBJ2-3,CASTWTSGTDTQYF,TGTGCCAGCACCTGGACTAGCGGCACAGATACGCAGTATTTT
NA,TRBV7-2,few,14,TRBJ2-1,CASSARTAYNEQFF,TGTGCCAGCAGCGCCAGGACAGCTTACAATGAGCAGTTCTTC
TRBD1,TRBV29-1,NA,14,TRBJ1-1,CSVPGQGKNTEAFF,TGCAGCGTACCGGGACAGGGAAAGAACACTGAAGCTTTCTTT
NA,TRBV29-1,few,15,TRBJ2-3,CSVPLASESADTQYF,TGCAGCGTTCCCCTCGCTAGCGAGAGTGCAGATACGCAGTATTTT
NA,TRBV20-1,few,15,TRBJ1-5,CSASNREAASQPQHF,TGCAGTGCTAGTAACAGGGAGGCGGCGAGTCAGCCCCAGCATTTT
NA,TRBV15,NA,12,TRBJ2-3,CATSTPGGTQYF,TGTGCCACCAGCACTCCCGGAGGTACGCAGTATTTT
NA,TRBV5-5,many,14,TRBJ1-1,CASSLVGRSTEAFF,TGTGCCAGCAGCTTGGTAGGGAGGAGCACTGAAGCTTTCTTT
NA,TRBV12-3/TRBV12-4,many,14,TRBJ1-1,CASSLGHMNTEAFF,TGTGCCAGCAGCCTCGGACACATGAACACTGAAGCTTTCTTT
NA,TRBV3-1,NA,14,TRBJ1-5,CASSRSTGDQPQHF,TGTGCCAGCAGCCGATCGACAGGCGATCAGCCCCAGCATTTT
NA,TRBV29-1,NA,12,TRBJ2-2,CSSGRQGGELFF,TGCAGCTCCGGCCGGCAGGGAGGGGAGCTGTTTTTT
TRBD1,TRBV19,few,14,TRBJ2-1,CASTGDRDLNEQFF,TGTGCCAGTACGGGGGACAGGGATTTGAATGAGCAGTTCTTC
NA,TRBV20-1,few,15,TRBJ2-2,CSATEGRWNTGELFF,TGCAGTGCTACTGAGGGACGGTGGAACACCGGGGAGCTGTTTTTT
NA,TRBV24-1,few,15,TRBJ2-2,CATSDLLRGTGELFF,TGTGCCACCAGTGATTTGCTCAGGGGCACCGGGGAGCTGTTTTTT
NA,TRBV29-1,few,14,TRBJ2-1,CSVRPAARGDEQFF,TGCAGCGTCCGCCCAGCGGCCCGAGGCGATGAGCAGTTCTTC
NA,TRBV18,NA,16,TRBJ2-1,CASSPFGGDGTNEQFF,TGTGCCAGCTCACCATTCGGGGGAGACGGAACTAATGAGCAGTTCTTC
NA,TRBV10-3,NA,16,TRBJ2-3,CAISEGLALNTDTQYF,TGTGCCATCAGTGAGGGGCTAGCCCTTAACACAGATACGCAGTATTTT
TRBD1,TRBV12-3/TRBV12-4,NA,15,TRBJ2-2,CASSPGVSGGGELFF,TGTGCCAGCAGTCCCGGGGTTTCAGGGGGCGGGGAGCTGTTTTTT
TRBD2,TRBV5-1,few,16,TRBJ2-2,CASRLTSGDPAGELFF,TGCGCCAGCCGTCTGACTAGCGGGGACCCGGCCGGGGAGCTGTTTTTT
TRBD1,TRBV20-1,few,14,TRBJ1-1,CSAPGTGGDTEAFF,TGCAGTGCGCCTGGGACAGGGGGTGACACTGAAGCTTTCTTT
NA,TRBV18,NA,14,TRBJ1-4,CASSQDSRGEKLFF,TGTGCCAGCTCACAAGACTCAAGAGGGGAAAAACTGTTTTTT
TRBD2,TRBV7-8,few,16,TRBJ2-1,CASSLPLAGGRDEQFF,TGTGCCAGCAGCTTACCACTAGCGGGAGGTCGGGATGAGCAGTTCTTC
NA,TRBV18,NA,16,TRBJ2-1,CASSPPGISSYNEQFF,TGTGCCAGCTCACCACCCGGGATCAGCTCCTACAATGAGCAGTTCTTC
NA,TRBV5-1,NA,16,TRBJ2-2,CASSLLGGAYTGELFF,TGCGCCAGCAGCTTGCTTGGGGGAGCTTACACCGGGGAGCTGTTTTTT
NA,TRBV5-1,few,14,TRBJ1-4,CASSVGRNNEKLFF,TGCGCCAGCAGCGTGGGACGGAATAATGAAAAACTGTTTTTT
NA,TRBV10-1,NA,14,TRBJ2-3,CASSETPFRDTQYF,TGCGCCAGCAGTGAAACGCCTTTTCGAGATACGCAGTATTTT
NA,TRBV5-1,many,13,TRBJ1-5,CASASFPDQPQHF,TGCGCCAGCGCCAGTTTTCCCGATCAGCCCCAGCATTTT
NA,TRBV18,few,11,TRBJ1-2,CATTSNYGYTF,TGTGCCACCACAAGTAACTATGGCTACACCTTC
NA,TRBV5-4,NA,19,TRBJ2-3,CASSLGLQERREDTDTQYF,TGTGCCAGCAGCTTGGGACTGCAAGAACGGCGGGAAGACACAGATACGCAGTATTTT
NA,TRBV20-1,few,11,TRBJ2-1,CSTIPVNEQFF,TGCAGTACTATTCCCGTGAATGAGCAGTTCTTC
TRBD2,TRBV12-3/TRBV12-4,NA,15,TRBJ2-5,CASTRVAGGSETQYF,TGTGCCAGCACCCGGGTGGCGGGAGGGTCGGAGACCCAGTACTTC
NA,TRBV20-1,few,15,TRBJ2-1,CSARDGGASYNEQFF,TGCAGTGCTAGAGATGGTGGGGCCTCCTACAATGAGCAGTTCTTC
NA,TRBV7-9,NA,16,TRBJ2-1,CASSPDGGRSYNEQFF,TGTGCCAGCAGCCCCGATGGCGGACGCTCCTACAATGAGCAGTTCTTC
TRBD2,TRBV29-1,few,12,TRBJ2-7,CSVVAGGYEQYF,TGCAGCGTTGTTGCGGGAGGGTACGAGCAGTACTTC
TRBD1,TRBV20-1,few,12,TRBJ1-2,CSAMGQGAGYTF,TGCAGTGCCATGGGACAGGGTGCCGGCTACACCTTC
NA,TRBV5-1,NA,15,TRBJ1-6,CASSALRGGNSPLHF,TGCGCCAGCAGCGCACTCAGAGGGGGTAATTCACCCCTCCACTTT
TRBD2,TRBV12-3/TRBV12-4,few,18,TRBJ2-2,CASSWAFAGGLGVGELFF,TGTGCCAGCAGTTGGGCGTTTGCGGGAGGGCTCGGGGTCGGGGAGCTGTTTTTT
NA,TRBV5-1,NA,15,TRBJ2-7,CASSLSPGESYEQYF,TGCGCCAGCAGCTTGTCACCGGGAGAATCCTACGAGCAGTACTTC
NA,TRBV12-3/TRBV12-4,many,15,TRBJ2-2,CASSLVGPPTGELFF,TGTGCCAGCAGTTTAGTAGGACCCCCCACCGGGGAGCTGTTTTTT
TRBD2,TRBV20-1,once,14,TRBJ2-1,CSALGRANYNEQFF,TGCAGTGCCCTGGGGAGGGCCAACTACAATGAGCAGTTCTTC
TRBD2,TRBV10-3,few,18,TRBJ2-5,CAINPGTSGRPGGETQYF,TGTGCCATCAACCCGGGGACTAGCGGGAGGCCAGGGGGAGAGACCCAGTACTTC
NA,TRBV7-9,many,12,TRBJ1-1,CASSPPGPKAFF,TGTGCCAGCAGCCCCCCGGGGCCGAAAGCTTTCTTT
TRBD2,TRBV7-9,NA,16,TRBJ2-1,CASSLGQRGSLDEQFF,TGTGCCAGCAGCTTAGGTCAACGCGGGAGTTTGGATGAGCAGTTCTTC
NA,TRBV29-1,many,13,TRBJ2-7,CSVELDTFYEQYF,TGCAGCGTTGAATTGGACACCTTCTACGAGCAGTACTTC
NA,TRBV20-1,NA,14,TRBJ2-7,CSALRGTAFYEQYF,TGCAGTGCGCTCCGGGGGACCGCATTCTACGAGCAGTACTTC
NA,TRBV6-1,few,16,TRBJ1-1,CASTLFPGFMNTEAFF,TGTGCCAGCACCCTTTTCCCGGGATTCATGAACACTGAAGCTTTCTTT
NA,TRBV3-1,NA,16,TRBJ1-1,CASSNNYREGGTGAFF,TGTGCCAGCAGCAATAATTACCGGGAGGGGGGCACTGGAGCTTTCTTT
NA,TRBV19,NA,15,TRBJ2-1,CASSIDRGAYNEQFF,TGTGCCAGTAGTATAGACAGGGGAGCCTACAATGAGCAGTTCTTC
NA,TRBV30,NA,13,TRBJ1-6,CAGSGTDNSPLHF,TGTGCCGGTTCCGGGACCGATAATTCACCCCTCCACTTT
TRBD1,TRBV6-4,few,17,TRBJ1-1,CASSPGQGALYGTEAFF,TGTGCCAGCAGCCCGGGACAGGGGGCATTGTATGGCACTGAAGCTTTCTTT
NA,TRBV6-4,NA,14,TRBJ2-2,CASSEAVAAGELFF,TGTGCCAGCAGTGAGGCGGTGGCCGCCGGGGAGCTGTTTTTT
NA,TRBV10-3,once,18,TRBJ2-1,CAISRPKGNFSSYNEQLF,TGTGCCATCAGTCGCCCAAAGGGGAACTTCAGCTCCTACAATGAGCAGCTCTTC
TRBD2,TRBV7-2,NA,15,TRBJ2-5,CATQLQAGEQETQYF,TGTGCCACCCAGCTTCAGGCGGGAGAACAAGAGACCCAGTACTTC
NA,TRBV7-2,NA,15,TRBJ2-3,CASSTIAASTDTQYF,TGTGCCAGCAGCACGATAGCGGCGAGCACAGATACGCAGTATTTT
NA,TRBV5-1,few,15,TRBJ1-1,CASSGAGTPNTEAFF,TGCGCCAGCAGCGGTGCCGGGACACCGAACACTGAAGCTTTCTTT
NA,TRBV25-1,NA,15,TRBJ1-1,CASSASTSWGTEAFF,TGTGCCAGCAGTGCCTCGACAAGTTGGGGCACTGAAGCTTTCTTT
NA,TRBV20-1,few,14,TRBJ1-3,CSARDYTTGNTIYF,TGCAGTGCTAGAGATTACACCACTGGAAACACCATATATTTT